The 27 T cell receptor beta chains below all came from one sample that was sequenced in a study of human T cells and chemical hapten exposure. Time point reported: pre-sensitization, week 0. The treatment was: therapeutic diphenylcyclopropenone sensitization with weekly scalp DPC. A single record per CDR3 protein comes from TCRdb applying MiXCR to the RACE reads. The data show some 98,000 distinct CDR3 sequences, 10% to 12% seen once. The starting material was whole blood, obtained in connection with sensitization to the hapten diphenylcyclopropenone (DPC). The receptor set was obtained from a woman aged 55-75 years with alopecia areata. Some clones in this sample may be carry-over from other donors' samples.

The CDR3, as DNA: TGTGCCAGCAGCCAAGAGCTCCACCCGGGCGCCGGGGAGCTGTTTTTT. This gives the protein CASSQELHPGAGELFF. The gene calls are TRBV3-1 and TRBJ2-2; D is ambiguous. The CDR3 is made up of 16 amino acids. Per germline, CDR1 LGHDT and CDR2 YNNKEL (reference sequence). V was shortened by 0 bases and J by 6 bases, with 14 bases between the two germline ends.

The sample holds many counts of this clonotype. The chain has TRBV5-1 and TRBJ2-1; 8 bases align to TRBD2. The CDR3 extends over 15 amino acids. Losses at the gene ends were 0 bases for V and 10 bases for J; bases not matched to a gene: 9. Germline-derived CDR1 and CDR2 are SGHRS and YFSETQ. The CDR3 coding sequence is TGCGCCAGCAGCTTGGAGTCGCCGCGGGGGGCCGAGCAGTTCTTC. Translating gives CASSLESPRGAEQFF.

The chain recombines TRBV28 with TRBJ2-1, with D perhaps matching TRBD1 (6 bases). The CDR3 runs to 13 residues. Trimming shortened V by 5 bases and J by 6 bases, and 11 bases separated the two germline ends. The germline CDR1 and CDR2 sequences are MDHEN and SYDVKM. The CDR3 nucleotides read TGTGCCAGCAGTCCAGGACAGTCCAATGAGCAGTTCTTC. This gives the protein CASSPGQSNEQFF.

To note about this clonotype: Germline is not matched at one junction end, which may reflect a read error. The genes are TRBV11-3 and TRBJ2-3; 7 bases are shared with TRBD1. Per germline, CDR1 SGHNT and CDR2 YENEEA. This CDR3 is built from 13 residues. The CDR3 spells CASRRQGEDTRYF. The CDR3 nucleotides read TGTGCCAGCAGACGTCAGGGGGAAGATACGCGGTATTTT. Based on the CDR3 plus reference TRBV11-3 and TRBJ2-3, the full variable domain is EAGVVQSPRYKIIEKKQPVAFWCNPISGHNTLYWYLQNLGQGPELLIRYENEEAVDDSQLPKDRFSAERLKGVDSTLKIQPAELGDSAVYLCASRRQGEDTRYFGPGTRLTVL.

This clonotype has just a few counts. CDR3 DNA sequence: TGTGCCAGCAGCCAAGTGTGGGGTGACTATGGCTACACCTTC. As protein: CASSQVWGDYGYTF. The chain couples TRBV14 to TRBJ1-2; no clear D gene. The V end lost 1 base, the J end lost 3 bases, and 9 bases lay between the germline ends. Germline loops: CDR1 SGHDN, CDR2 FVKESK. The CDR3 totals 14 residues.

Many counts were recorded for this clonotype. This sequence joins TRBV27 and TRBJ1-1, with D hard to call. Trimming removed 5 bases at V and 4 bases at J, with 11 bases between. The CDR3 consists of 13 residues. Per germline, CDR1 MNHEY and CDR2 SMNVEV (reference sequence). CDR3 residues: CASSIYRGTEAFF. In DNA, the CDR3 is TGTGCCAGCAGTATCTACCGGGGCACTGAAGCTTTCTTT.

This chain links TRBV7-9 with TRBJ1-2; D gene uncertain. The CDR3 sequence is 12 residues long. Trimming took off 1 base at V and 6 bases at J, with 6 bases between the two ends. Germline CDR1 reads SEHNR; CDR2 reads FQNEAQ (reference sequence). This CDR3 is CASSLETDGYTF. The CDR3 region has the DNA TGTGCCAGCAGCTTAGAAACAGATGGCTACACCTTC.

This clonotype was recorded many times. The chain combines TRBV28 with TRBJ1-5, with D tentatively TRBD1 (6 bases). Germline CDR1 reads MDHEN; CDR2 reads SYDVKM. V was trimmed by 6 bases and J by 2 bases, leaving 20 bases between them. This CDR3 is 17 amino acids long. CDR3 protein: CASSLPLRQAGNQPQHF. CDR3 DNA: TGTGCCAGCAGCTTACCCCTCCGACAGGCTGGCAATCAGCCCCAGCATTTT.

This clonotype was observed many times. The V gene is TRBV5-1, the J gene TRBJ1-2; tentative D call: TRBD1 (6 bases). Germline V gene lookup returns CDR1 SGHRS and CDR2 YFSETQ. There are 15 residues in the CDR3. V was clipped by 2 bases and J by 3 bases, with 14 bases between them. CDR3 protein: CASSFTNRADYGYTF. The CDR3 bases are TGCGCCAGCAGCTTTACGAACAGGGCCGACTATGGCTACACCTTC.

This clonotype has ten or more counts. The genes are TRBV5-1 and TRBJ2-1; TRBD1 agrees at 8 bases. The CDR3 contains 16 residues. Germline V gene data show CDR1 as SGHRS and CDR2 as YFSETQ. V was pared by 0 bases and J by 3 bases, with 5 bases of the junction left unmatched. In nucleotides, the CDR3 is TGCGCCAGCAGCTTGGGAGGCAGGGGGCTCTACAATGAGCAGTTCTTC. Translation: CASSLGGRGLYNEQFF.

This clonotype was recorded a few times. The rearrangement uses TRBV7-9 and TRBJ1-6; D ambiguous. Germline V gene data show CDR1 as SEHNR and CDR2 as FQNEAQ (reference sequence). Trimming removed 5 bases at V and 0 bases at J, with 11 bases between. This CDR3 contains 16 residues. The CDR3 loop is CASSQEGSSYNSPLHF. In nucleotides, the CDR3 is TGTGCCAGCAGCCAAGAAGGAAGCTCCTATAATTCACCCCTCCACTTT. Based on the CDR3 plus reference TRBV7-9 and TRBJ1-6, the full variable domain is DTGVSQNPRHKITKRGQNVTFRCDPISEHNRLYWYRQTLGQGPEFLTYFQNEAQLEKSRLLSDRFSAERPKGSFSTLEIQRTEQGDSAMYLCASSQEGSSYNSPLHFGNGTRLTVT.

This clonotype was seen repeatedly, ten times or more. This chain connects TRBV7-3 to TRBJ2-2; 7 nucleotides agree with TRBD2. V shed 4 bases, J shed 3 bases, and the junction held 8 bases outside the gene matches. CDR1 SGHTA and CDR2 FQGTGA come from the germline V gene. The CDR3 consists of 16 residues. The CDR3 protein is CASSSYSGGYTGELFF. The CDR3 DNA is TGTGCCAGCAGCTCGTACTCCGGGGGGTACACCGGGGAGCTGTTTTTT. Combining the CDR3 with reference TRBV7-3 and TRBJ2-2 gives the whole variable domain GAGVSQTPSNKVTEKGKYVELRCDPISGHTALYWYRQSLGQGPEFLIYFQGTGAADDSGLPNDRFFAVRPEGSVSTLKIQRTERGDSAVYLCASSSYSGGYTGELFFGEGSRLTVL.

This clonotype was seen many times. The chain has TRBV5-1 and TRBJ2-7; 7 nucleotides agree with TRBD2. The CDR3 spans 14 residues. The germline V gene has CDR1 SGHRS and CDR2 YFSETQ. V lost 7 bases and J lost 3; bases outside the gene matches: 10. CDR3 in amino acids: CASSPGGTGYEQYF. The CDR3 coding sequence is TGCGCCAGCTCCCCCGGGGGGACCGGCTACGAGCAGTACTTC.

This clonotype has a handful of counts. The chain employs TRBV4-1 and TRBJ2-3; 10 nucleotides match TRBD2. The CDR3 is 19 residues long. V was pared by 4 bases and J by 0 bases, with 13 bases of the junction left unmatched. Germline values: CDR1 MGHRA, CDR2 YSYEKL. The CDR3 bases are TGCGCCAGCAGCCCCCGGGGTAGCGGGGGGCGCCCTAGCACAGATACGCAGTATTTT. Translating it yields CASSPRGSGGRPSTDTQYF.

This clonotype appeared a few times. This chain links TRBV7-3 with TRBJ2-1; TRBD2 might be the D (7 bases). The germline V and J ends were trimmed by 5 bases and 0 bases, with 14 bases remaining between them. The CDR3 is made up of 16 amino acids. Germline CDR1 reads SGHTA; CDR2 reads FQGTGA. DNA of the CDR3: TGTGCCAGCAGCCCCTACCGGGGGGCCTCCTACAATGAGCAGTTCTTC. This translates into CASSPYRGASYNEQFF.

The table lists this clonotype with a few counts. The chain uses TRBV5-1 and TRBJ2-7; D perhaps matches TRBD2 (6 bases). The CDR3 is 14 residues long. Germline V lookup: CDR1 SGHRS, CDR2 YFSETQ. V lost 7 bases and J lost 7, with 21 bases in between. CDR3 loop: CASALGTPAGEQYF. For the CDR3, the DNA is TGCGCCAGCGCCCTCGGCACTCCGGCGGGGGAGCAGTACTTC.

This clonotype was picked up a small number of times. This sequence joins TRBV5-1 and TRBJ2-3; 7 positions match TRBD2. The V segment lost 7 bases and the J segment 14 bases; nucleotides outside the gene matches: 13. The length of the CDR3 is 12 residues. Germline V CDR1 and CDR2: SGHRS, YFSETQ. The CDR3 here is CASSPAGDFWYF. In DNA, the CDR3 is TGCGCCAGCTCCCCTGCGGGGGATTTTTGGTATTTT.

This chain connects TRBV3-1 to TRBJ2-7; tentatively, D is TRBD1 (6 bases). Deletions cut 0 bases from V and 9 bases from J, with 12 bases between. CDR1 and CDR2 from the germline V gene are LGHDT and YNNKEL (reference sequence). The CDR3 length is 13 residues. The chain's CDR3 is CASSQEVRGRQYF. CDR3 nucleotides: TGTGCCAGCAGCCAAGAAGTCAGGGGAAGGCAGTACTTC.

This clonotype was seen many times. The chain is built from TRBV18 and TRBJ2-3; TRBD1 matches 8 bases. This CDR3 spans 16 amino acids. J gave up 9 bases and V 6 bases, and 17 bases lay outside the gene matches. From germline, CDR1 is KGHSH and CDR2 LQKENI. The CDR3 is CASSPLDRGGTGTQYF. DNA of the CDR3: TGTGCCAGCTCCCCTCTCGACAGGGGCGGGACTGGCACGCAGTATTTT. Combining the CDR3 with reference TRBV18 and TRBJ2-3 gives the whole variable domain NAGVMQNPRHLVRRRGQEARLRCSPMKGHSHVYWYRQLPEEGLKFMVYLQKENIIDESGMPKERFSAEFPKEGPSILRIQQVVRGDSAAYFCASSPLDRGGTGTQYFGPGTRLTVL.

This chain connects TRBV3-1 to TRBJ1-5, with D uncertain. CDR3 size: 15 residues. The V end was cut by 2 bases, the J end by 6 bases, with 14 bases between. Germline V gives CDR1 LGHDT, CDR2 YNNKEL (reference sequence). CDR3 in DNA: TGTGCCAGCAGCCAATTTATGGGTTCCGGTCAGCCCCAGCATTTT. Translation gives CASSQFMGSGQPQHF.

This clonotype was found a few times. In DNA, the CDR3 is TGTGCCAGCAGCTTAGACGACGGAGCAAGAGAGGCTAATGAGCAGTTCTTC. Translating it yields CASSLDDGAREANEQFF. This rearrangement joins TRBV7-9 to TRBJ2-1; D call uncertain. Trimming removed 1 base from V and 7 bases from J, with 20 bases in between. Germline loops: CDR1 SEHNR, CDR2 FQNEAQ (reference sequence). The CDR3 loop spans 17 amino acids.

The table lists this clonotype with many counts. The chain uses TRBV6-2 or TRBV6-3 and TRBJ2-3; 9 positions agree with TRBD2. CDR1 and CDR2 from the germline V gene are MNHEY and SVGEGT. The J segment lost 8 bases and the V segment lost 2 bases, leaving 23 bases of the junction unmatched. The CDR3 contains 20 residues. The CDR3 DNA sequence: TGTGCCAGCAGTTACCACCCACTAGCGGGCCTACCCCCTCGGCCGGCTACGCAGTATTTT. The encoded protein is CASSYHPLAGLPPRPATQYF.

A note on this clonotype: It may be a read error: a sequence one base away is much more abundant. The genes are TRBV14 and TRBJ2-1, with a weak D call TRBD2 (7 bases). The germline gives CDR1 SGHDN, CDR2 FVKESK. The CDR3 consists of 15 residues. The CDR3 DNA follows: TGTGCCAGCAGCGCTATCGGGGGGCTCTACAATGAGCAGTTATTC. Protein sequence: CASSAIGGLYNEQLF.

This clonotype has a count of ten or more. V gene TRBV5-4 combines with J gene TRBJ2-1, with TRBD2 matching over 8 bases. The CDR3 extends over 15 amino acids. The germline CDR1 and CDR2 sequences are SGHNT and YYREEE (reference sequence). V lost 4 bases, J lost 0 bases, and 3 bases stayed unmatched. Here the CDR3 DNA reads TGTGCCAGCAGCCGCGGGGGGAGCTCCTACAATGAGCAGTTCTTC. This translates into CASSRGGSSYNEQFF.

This clonotype was counted at least ten times. The V call is TRBV10-3, the J call TRBJ1-1; a possible D gene is TRBD1 (6 bases). The V end lost 10 bases, the J end lost 1 base, and 16 bases lay between the germline ends. Germline-derived CDR1 and CDR2 are ENHRY and SYGVKD. The CDR3 has 14 amino acids. The DNA of the CDR3 is TGTGCCACGAAGGTCGGACAGCCGAACACTGAAGCTTTCTTT. Translating it yields CATKVGQPNTEAFF.

This clonotype has at least ten counts. The CDR3 reads CASSFNEQFF. For the CDR3, the DNA is TGTGCCAGCAGTTTCAATGAGCAGTTCTTC. V usage is TRBV12-3 or TRBV12-4 and J usage is TRBJ2-1; no clear D gene. This CDR3 region has 10 residues. Trimming cost V 3 bases and J 6 bases, with 0 bases left between them.

Ten or more counts support this clonotype. The genes are TRBV20-1 and TRBJ1-5; TRBD1 agrees at 7 bases. Germline CDR1 DFQATT, CDR2 SNEGSKA (reference sequence). V was pared by 5 bases and J by 0 bases, with 4 bases of the junction left unmatched. This CDR3 has 14 residues. CDR3 region: CSASGTVSNQPQHF. The CDR3 DNA is TGCAGTGCTTCCGGGACAGTTAGCAATCAGCCCCAGCATTTT.